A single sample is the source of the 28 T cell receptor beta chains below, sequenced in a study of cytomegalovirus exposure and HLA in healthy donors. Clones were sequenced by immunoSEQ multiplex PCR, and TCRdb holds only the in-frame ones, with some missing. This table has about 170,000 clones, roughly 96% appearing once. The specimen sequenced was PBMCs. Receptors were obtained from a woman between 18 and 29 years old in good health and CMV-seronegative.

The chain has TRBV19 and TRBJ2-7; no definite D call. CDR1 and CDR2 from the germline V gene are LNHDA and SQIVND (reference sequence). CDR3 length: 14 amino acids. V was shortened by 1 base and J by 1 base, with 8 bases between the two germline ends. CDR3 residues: CASSIAGPSYEQYF. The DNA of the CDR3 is TGTGCCAGTAGTATAGCGGGTCCTTCCTACGAGCAGTACTTC. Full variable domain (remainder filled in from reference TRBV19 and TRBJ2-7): DGGITQSPKYLFRKEGQNVTLSCEQNLNHDAMYWYRQDPGQGLRLIYYSQIVNDFQKGDIAEGYSVSREKKESFPLTVTSAQKNPTAFYLCASSIAGPSYEQYFGPGTRLTVT.

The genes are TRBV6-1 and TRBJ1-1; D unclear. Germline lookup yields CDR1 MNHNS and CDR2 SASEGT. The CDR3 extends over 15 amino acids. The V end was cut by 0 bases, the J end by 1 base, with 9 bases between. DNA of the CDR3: TGTGCCAGCAGTGAAGCGCGGCTGAAGAACACTGAAGCTTTCTTT. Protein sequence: CASSEARLKNTEAFF.

In DNA form, the CDR3 reads TGTGCCAGCAGCCCCGAGGGAGGCGGTAACTACGAGCAGTACTTC. Its protein is CASSPEGGGNYEQYF. The chain couples TRBV7-3 to TRBJ2-7, with a possible D match to TRBD2 (6 bases). V lost 5 bases to trimming and J lost 3 bases, with 17 bases between them. Per germline, CDR1 SGHTA and CDR2 FQGTGA. There are 15 residues in the CDR3.

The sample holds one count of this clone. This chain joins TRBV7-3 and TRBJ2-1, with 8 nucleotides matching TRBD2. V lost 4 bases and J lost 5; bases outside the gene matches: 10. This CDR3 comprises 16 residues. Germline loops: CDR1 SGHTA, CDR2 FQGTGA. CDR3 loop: CASSSPLIAGHNEQFF. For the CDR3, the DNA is TGTGCCAGCAGCTCCCCCTTGATAGCGGGGCACAATGAGCAGTTCTTC.

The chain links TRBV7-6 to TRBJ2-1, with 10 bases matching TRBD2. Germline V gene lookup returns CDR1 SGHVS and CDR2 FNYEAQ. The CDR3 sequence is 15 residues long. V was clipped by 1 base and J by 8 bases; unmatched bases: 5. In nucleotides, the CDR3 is TGTGCCAGCAGCTTAGAAGCGGGGGGGTGGCATGAGCAGTTCTTC. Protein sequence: CASSLEAGGWHEQFF.

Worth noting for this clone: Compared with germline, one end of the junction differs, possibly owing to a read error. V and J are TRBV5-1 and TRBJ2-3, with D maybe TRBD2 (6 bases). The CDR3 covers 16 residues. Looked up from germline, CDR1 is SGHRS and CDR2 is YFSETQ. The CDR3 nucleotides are TGCGCCAGCAGTTTGGGGACTGCGCCCCTCACAGATACGCAGTATTTT. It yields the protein CASSLGTAPLTDTQYF.

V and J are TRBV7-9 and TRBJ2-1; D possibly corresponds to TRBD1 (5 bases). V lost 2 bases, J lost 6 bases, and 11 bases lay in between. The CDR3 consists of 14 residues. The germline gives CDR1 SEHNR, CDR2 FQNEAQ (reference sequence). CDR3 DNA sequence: TGTGCCAGCAGCTTAAAGACAGTGGGCAATGAGCAGTTCTTC. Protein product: CASSLKTVGNEQFF.

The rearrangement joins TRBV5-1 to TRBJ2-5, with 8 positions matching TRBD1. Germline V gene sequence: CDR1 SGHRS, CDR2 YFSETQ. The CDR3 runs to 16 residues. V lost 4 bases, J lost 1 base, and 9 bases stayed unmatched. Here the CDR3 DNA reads TGCGCCAGCAGCACGACAGGGGCCATTCTCCAAGAGACCCAGTACTTC. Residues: CASSTTGAILQETQYF.

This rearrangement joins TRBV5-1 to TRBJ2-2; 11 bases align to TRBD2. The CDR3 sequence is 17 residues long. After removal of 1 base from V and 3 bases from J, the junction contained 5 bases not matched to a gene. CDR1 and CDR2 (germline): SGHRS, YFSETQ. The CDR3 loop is CASSLLTSGEYTGELFF. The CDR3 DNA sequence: TGCGCCAGCAGCTTGCTGACTAGCGGGGAGTACACCGGGGAGCTGTTTTTT.

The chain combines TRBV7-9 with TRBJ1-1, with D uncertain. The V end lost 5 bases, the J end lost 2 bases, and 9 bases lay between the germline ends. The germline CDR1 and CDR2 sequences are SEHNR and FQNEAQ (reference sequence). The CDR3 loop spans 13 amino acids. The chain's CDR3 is CASSPRQNTEAFF. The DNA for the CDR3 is TGTGCCAGCAGCCCAAGACAAAACACTGAAGCTTTCTTT.

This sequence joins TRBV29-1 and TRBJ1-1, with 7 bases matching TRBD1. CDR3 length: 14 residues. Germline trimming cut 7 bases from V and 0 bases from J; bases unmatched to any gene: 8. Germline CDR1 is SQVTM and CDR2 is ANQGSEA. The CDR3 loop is CSAATGIVNTEAFF. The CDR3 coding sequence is TGCAGCGCCGCGACAGGGATCGTGAACACTGAAGCTTTCTTT.

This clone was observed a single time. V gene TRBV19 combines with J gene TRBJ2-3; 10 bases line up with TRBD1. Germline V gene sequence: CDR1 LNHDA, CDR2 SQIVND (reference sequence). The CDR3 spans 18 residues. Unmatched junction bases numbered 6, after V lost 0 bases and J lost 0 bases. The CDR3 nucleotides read TGTGCCAGTAGTATAGACCACGGGACAGGGGTGAGCACAGATACGCAGTATTTT. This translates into CASSIDHGTGVSTDTQYF.

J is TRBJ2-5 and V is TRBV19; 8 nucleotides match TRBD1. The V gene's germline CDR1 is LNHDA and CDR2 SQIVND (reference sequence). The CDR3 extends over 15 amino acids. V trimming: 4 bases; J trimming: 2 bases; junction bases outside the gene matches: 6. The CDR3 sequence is CASSRQTGVQETQYF. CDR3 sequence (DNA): TGTGCCAGTAGTAGGCAGACAGGGGTTCAAGAGACCCAGTACTTC.

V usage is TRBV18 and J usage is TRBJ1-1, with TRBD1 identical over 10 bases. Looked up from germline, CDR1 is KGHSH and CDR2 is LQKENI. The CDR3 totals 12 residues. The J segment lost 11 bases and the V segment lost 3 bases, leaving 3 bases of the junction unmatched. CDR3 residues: CASSPGQGRAFF. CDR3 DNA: TGTGCCAGCTCACCGGGACAGGGGCGGGCTTTCTTT. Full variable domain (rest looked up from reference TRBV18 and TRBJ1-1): NAGVMQNPRHLVRRRGQEARLRCSPMKGHSHVYWYRQLPEEGLKFMVYLQKENIIDESGMPKERFSAEFPKEGPSILRIQQVVRGDSAAYFCASSPGQGRAFFGQGTRLTVV.

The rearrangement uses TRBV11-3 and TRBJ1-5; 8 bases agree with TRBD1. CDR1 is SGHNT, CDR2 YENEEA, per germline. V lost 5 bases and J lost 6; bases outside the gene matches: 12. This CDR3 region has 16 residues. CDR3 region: CASSPTRTGNGQPQHF. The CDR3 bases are TGTGCCAGCAGCCCAACCCGGACAGGGAATGGTCAGCCCCAGCATTTT.

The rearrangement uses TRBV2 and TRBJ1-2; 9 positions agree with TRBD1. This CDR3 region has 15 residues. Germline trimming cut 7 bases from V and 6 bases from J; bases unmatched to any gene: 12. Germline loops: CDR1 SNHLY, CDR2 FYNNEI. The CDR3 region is CASIQAGTGQHGYTF. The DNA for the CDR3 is TGTGCCAGCATCCAGGCCGGGACAGGGCAACATGGCTACACCTTC.

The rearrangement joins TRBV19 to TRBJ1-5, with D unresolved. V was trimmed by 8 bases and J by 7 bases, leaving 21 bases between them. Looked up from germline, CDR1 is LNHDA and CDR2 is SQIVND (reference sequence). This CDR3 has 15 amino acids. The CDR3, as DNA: TGTGCCAGTTCATGGGGTGGTCGTAGCGGGCAGCCCCAGCATTTT. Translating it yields CASSWGGRSGQPQHF.

The CDR3 bases are TGTGCCAGCAAAAGGCCAGGGGGCGGAGCTTTCTTT. Encoded protein: CASKRPGGGAFF. The V and J genes are TRBV6-6 and TRBJ1-1; 8 nucleotides line up with TRBD1. Germline assignment: CDR1 MNHNY and CDR2 SVGAGI (reference sequence). The CDR3 extends over 12 amino acids. The junction had 8 bases not matched to a gene; V was cut back by 7 bases and J by 10 bases.

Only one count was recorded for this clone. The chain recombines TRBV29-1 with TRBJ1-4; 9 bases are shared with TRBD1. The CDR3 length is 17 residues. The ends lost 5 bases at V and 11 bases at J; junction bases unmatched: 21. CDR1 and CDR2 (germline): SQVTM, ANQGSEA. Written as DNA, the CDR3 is TGCAGCGTTCAAACAGGGGGCTCGCGTGAGGAGTGGAATAAACTGTTTTTT. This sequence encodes CSVQTGGSREEWNKLFF. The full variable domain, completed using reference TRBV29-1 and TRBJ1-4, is SAVISQKPSRDICQRGTSLTIQCQVDSQVTMMFWYRQQPGQSLTLIATANQGSEATYESGFVIDKFPISRPNLTFSTLTVSNMSPEDSSIYLCSVQTGGSREEWNKLFFGSGTQLSVL.

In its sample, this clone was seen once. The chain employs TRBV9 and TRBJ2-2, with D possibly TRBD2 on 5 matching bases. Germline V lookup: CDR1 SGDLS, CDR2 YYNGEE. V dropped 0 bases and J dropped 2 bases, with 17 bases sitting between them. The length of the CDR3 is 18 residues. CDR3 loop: CASSVDGFPRGNTGELFF. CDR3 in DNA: TGTGCCAGCAGCGTAGACGGTTTCCCTCGGGGTAACACCGGGGAGCTGTTTTTT.

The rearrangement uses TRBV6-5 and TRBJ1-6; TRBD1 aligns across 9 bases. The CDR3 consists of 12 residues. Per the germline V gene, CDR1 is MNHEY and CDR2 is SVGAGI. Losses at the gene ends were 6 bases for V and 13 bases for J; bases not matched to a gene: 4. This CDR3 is CASRGQGSPLHF. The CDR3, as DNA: TGTGCCAGCAGGGGACAGGGTTCTCCCCTCCACTTT.

CDR3 DNA sequence: TGTGCCAGCAGTGAAGGTGGCCTAGCGGGGAACTACAATGAGCAGTTCTTC. Translated, it gives CASSEGGLAGNYNEQFF. The genes are TRBV6-1 and TRBJ2-1; 9 bases match TRBD2. Germline CDR1 is MNHNS and CDR2 is SASEGT. The CDR3 has 17 amino acids. Trimming removed 1 base from V and 3 bases from J; junction bases left unmatched: 7.

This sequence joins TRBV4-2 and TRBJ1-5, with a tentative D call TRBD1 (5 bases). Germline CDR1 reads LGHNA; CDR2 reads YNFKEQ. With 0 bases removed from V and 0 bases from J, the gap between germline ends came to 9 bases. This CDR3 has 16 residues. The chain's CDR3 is CASSQEDRYSNQPQHF. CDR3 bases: TGTGCCAGCAGCCAAGAAGACAGATATAGCAATCAGCCCCAGCATTTT.

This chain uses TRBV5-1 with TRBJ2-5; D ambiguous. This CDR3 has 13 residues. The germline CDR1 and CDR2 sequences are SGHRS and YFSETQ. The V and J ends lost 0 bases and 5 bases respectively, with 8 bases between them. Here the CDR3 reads CASSLGDSETQYF. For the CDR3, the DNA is TGCGCCAGCAGCTTGGGAGATTCGGAGACCCAGTACTTC.

CDR3 region: CASSLVPSGGLTGELFF. CDR3 DNA: TGTGCCAGCAGCTTGGTACCCAGCGGGGGACTCACCGGGGAGCTGTTTTTT. This chain joins TRBV5-4 and TRBJ2-2; 8 bases agree with TRBD2. Germline assignment: CDR1 SGHNT and CDR2 YYREEE (reference sequence). The CDR3 contains 17 residues. The ends lost 0 bases at V and 4 bases at J; junction bases unmatched: 8.

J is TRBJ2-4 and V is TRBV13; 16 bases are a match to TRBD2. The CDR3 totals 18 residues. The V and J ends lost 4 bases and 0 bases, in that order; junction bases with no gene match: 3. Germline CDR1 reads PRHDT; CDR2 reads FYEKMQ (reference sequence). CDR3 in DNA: TGTGCCAGCAGCTCGGGACTAGCGGGGGGGGGAGCCAAAAACATTCAGTACTTC. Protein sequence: CASSSGLAGGGAKNIQYF. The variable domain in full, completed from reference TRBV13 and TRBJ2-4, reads AAGVIQSPRHLIKEKRETATLKCYPIPRHDTVYWYQQGPGQDPQFLISFYEKMQSDKGSIPDRFSAQQFSDYHSELNMSSLELGDSALYFCASSSGLAGGGAKNIQYFGAGTRLSVL.

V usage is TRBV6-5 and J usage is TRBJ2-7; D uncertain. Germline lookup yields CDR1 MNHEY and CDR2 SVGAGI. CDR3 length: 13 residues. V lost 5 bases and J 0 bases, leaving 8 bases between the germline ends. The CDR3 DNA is TGTGCCAGCAGTACGACAAACTCCTACGAGCAGTACTTC. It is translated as CASSTTNSYEQYF.

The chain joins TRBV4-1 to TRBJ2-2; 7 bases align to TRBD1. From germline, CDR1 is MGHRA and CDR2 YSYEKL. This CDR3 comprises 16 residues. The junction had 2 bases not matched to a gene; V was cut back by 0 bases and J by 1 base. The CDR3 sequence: CASSQERTGNTGELFF. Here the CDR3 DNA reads TGCGCCAGCAGCCAAGAGAGGACAGGGAACACCGGGGAGCTGTTTTTT.